This T cell receptor (beta chain) was identified in a study of T cells in Graves' hyperthyroidism and ophthalmopathy. Points from the study as a whole: Before onset, by a median of about six months, the model predicted ophthalmopathy. Also found in blood were most expanded thyroid clonotypes above 0.001.

Using RNA transcripts as the source, TCR beta CDR3 regions were amplified. With the HTBI primer set, the TCR CDR3 went through a first round of RT-PCR. TCRdb re-analysed the multiplex PCR reads in MiXCR, keeping a single row per CDR3 protein. In the table there are fewer than 450,000 distinct CDR3 sequences, about a sixth of which are singletons. The authors took PBMCs from over 8.5 ml fresh peripheral blood. This clonotype was detected many times. The antigen is not known. There are 15 residues in the CDR3. In germline, CDR1 is MDHEN, CDR2 SYDVKM. Trimming cost V 7 bases and J 6 bases, with 21 bases left between them.

V and J are TRBV28 and TRBJ1-2; tentative D call: TRBD1 (5 bases). Sequencing input: blood. The sequence was obtained from a woman in her twenties or thirties with Graves' hyperthyroidism that later progressed to Graves' ophthalmopathy. In DNA, the CDR3 is TGTGCCAGCATGATAGCCGGGACGACCGTCCATGGCTACACCTTC. Protein sequence: CASMIAGTTVHGYTF.